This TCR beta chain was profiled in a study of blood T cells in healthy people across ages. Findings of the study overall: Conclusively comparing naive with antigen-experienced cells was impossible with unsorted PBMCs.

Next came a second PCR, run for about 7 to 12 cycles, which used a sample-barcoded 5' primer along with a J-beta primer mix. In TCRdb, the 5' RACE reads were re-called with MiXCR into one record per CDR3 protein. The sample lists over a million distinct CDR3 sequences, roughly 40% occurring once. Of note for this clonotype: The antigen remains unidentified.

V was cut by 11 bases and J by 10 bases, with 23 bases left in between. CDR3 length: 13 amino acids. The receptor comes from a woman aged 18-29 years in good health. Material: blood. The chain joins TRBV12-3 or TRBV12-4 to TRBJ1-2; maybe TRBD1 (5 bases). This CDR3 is CAAVRGGRDDYTF. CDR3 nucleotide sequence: TGTGCCGCCGTTAGGGGAGGGAGGGATGACTACACCTTC.